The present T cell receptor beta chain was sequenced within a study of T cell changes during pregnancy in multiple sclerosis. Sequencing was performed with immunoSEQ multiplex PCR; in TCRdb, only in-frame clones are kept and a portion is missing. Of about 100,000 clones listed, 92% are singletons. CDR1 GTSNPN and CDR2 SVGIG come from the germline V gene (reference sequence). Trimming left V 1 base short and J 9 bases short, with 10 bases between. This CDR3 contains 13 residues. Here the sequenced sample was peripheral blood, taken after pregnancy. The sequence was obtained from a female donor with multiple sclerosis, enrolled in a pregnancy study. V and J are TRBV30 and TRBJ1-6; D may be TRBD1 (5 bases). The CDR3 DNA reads TGTGCCTGGAGTGCCAGGGATGGTTCACCCCTCCACTTT. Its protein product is CAWSARDGSPLHF.